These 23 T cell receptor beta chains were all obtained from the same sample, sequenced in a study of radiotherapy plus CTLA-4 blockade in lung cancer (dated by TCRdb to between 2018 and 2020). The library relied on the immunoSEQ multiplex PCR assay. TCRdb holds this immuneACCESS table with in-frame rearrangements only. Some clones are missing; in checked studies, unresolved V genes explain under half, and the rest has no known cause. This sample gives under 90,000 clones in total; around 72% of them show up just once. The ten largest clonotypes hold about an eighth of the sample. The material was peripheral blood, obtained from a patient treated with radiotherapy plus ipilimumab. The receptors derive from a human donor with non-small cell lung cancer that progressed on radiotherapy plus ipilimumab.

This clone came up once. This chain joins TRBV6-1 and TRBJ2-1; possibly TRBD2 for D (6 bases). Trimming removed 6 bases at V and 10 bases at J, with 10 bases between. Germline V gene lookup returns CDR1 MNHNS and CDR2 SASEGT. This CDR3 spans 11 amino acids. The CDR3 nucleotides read TGTGCCAGCAGCGGGGGTAGGGAGCAGTTCTTC. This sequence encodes CASSGGREQFF.

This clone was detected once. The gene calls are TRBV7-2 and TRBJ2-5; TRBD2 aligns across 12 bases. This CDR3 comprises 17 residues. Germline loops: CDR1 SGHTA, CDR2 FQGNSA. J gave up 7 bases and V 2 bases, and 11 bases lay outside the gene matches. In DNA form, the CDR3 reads TGTGCCAGCAGCTTAACTAGCGGGGGGATCACGCCTCGGACCCAGTACTTC. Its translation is CASSLTSGGITPRTQYF.

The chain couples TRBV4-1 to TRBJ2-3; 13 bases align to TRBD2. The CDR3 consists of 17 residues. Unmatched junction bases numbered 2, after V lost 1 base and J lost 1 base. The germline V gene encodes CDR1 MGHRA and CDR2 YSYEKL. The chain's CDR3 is CASSQAGLAGGTDTQYF. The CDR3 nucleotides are TGCGCCAGCAGCCAAGCCGGACTAGCGGGGGGCACAGATACGCAGTATTTT.

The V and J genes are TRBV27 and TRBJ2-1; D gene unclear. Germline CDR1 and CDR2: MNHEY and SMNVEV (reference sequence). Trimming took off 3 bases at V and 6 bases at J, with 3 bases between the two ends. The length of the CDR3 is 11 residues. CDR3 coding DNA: TGTGCCAGCAGTTTGGGCAATGAGCAGTTCTTC. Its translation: CASSLGNEQFF.

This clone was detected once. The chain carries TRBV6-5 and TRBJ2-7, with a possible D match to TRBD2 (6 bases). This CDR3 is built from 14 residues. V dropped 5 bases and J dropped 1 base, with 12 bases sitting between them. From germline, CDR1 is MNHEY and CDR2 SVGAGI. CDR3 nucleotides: TGTGCCAGCAGTCCCAGCGCGGGATCCTACGAGCAGTACTTC. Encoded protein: CASSPSAGSYEQYF.

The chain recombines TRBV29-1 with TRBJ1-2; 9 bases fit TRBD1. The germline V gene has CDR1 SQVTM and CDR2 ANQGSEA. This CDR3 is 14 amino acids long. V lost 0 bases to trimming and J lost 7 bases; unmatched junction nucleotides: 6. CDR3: CSVEDTGGAVGYTF. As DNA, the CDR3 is TGCAGCGTTGAAGACACAGGGGGCGCGGTTGGCTACACCTTC.

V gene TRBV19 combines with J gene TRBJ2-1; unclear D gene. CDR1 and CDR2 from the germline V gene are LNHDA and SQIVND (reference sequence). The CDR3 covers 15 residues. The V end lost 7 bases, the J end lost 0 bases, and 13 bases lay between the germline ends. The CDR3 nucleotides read TGTGCCAGTACACCGGGCCAGAGCTCCTACAATGAGCAGTTCTTC. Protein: CASTPGQSSYNEQFF.

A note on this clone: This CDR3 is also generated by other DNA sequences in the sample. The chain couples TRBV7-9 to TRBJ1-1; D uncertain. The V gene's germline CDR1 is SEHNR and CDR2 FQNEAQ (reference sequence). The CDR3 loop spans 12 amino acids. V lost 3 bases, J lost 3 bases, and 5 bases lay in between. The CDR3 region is CASSFSDTEAFF. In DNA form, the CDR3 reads TGTGCCAGCAGCTTCTCCGACACTGAAGCTTTCTTT.

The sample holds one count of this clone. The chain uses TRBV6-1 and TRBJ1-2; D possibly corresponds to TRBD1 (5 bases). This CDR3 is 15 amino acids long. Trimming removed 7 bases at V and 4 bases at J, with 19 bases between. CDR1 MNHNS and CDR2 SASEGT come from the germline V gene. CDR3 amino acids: CASTEARGASYGYTF. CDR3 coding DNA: TGTGCCAGCACCGAAGCGAGGGGCGCTTCCTATGGCTACACCTTC.

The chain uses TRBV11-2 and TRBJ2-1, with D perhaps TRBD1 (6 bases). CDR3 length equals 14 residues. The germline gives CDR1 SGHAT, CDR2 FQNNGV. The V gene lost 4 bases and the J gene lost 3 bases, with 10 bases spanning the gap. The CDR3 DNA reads TGTGCCAGCAGCTCTGGGGGCAACTACAATGAGCAGTTCTTC. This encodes CASSSGGNYNEQFF. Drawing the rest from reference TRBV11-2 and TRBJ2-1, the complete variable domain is EAGVAQSPRYKIIEKRQSVAFWCNPISGHATLYWYQQILGQGPKLLIQFQNNGVVDDSQLPKDRFSAERLKGVDSTLKIQPAKLEDSAVYLCASSSGGNYNEQFFGPGTRLTVL.

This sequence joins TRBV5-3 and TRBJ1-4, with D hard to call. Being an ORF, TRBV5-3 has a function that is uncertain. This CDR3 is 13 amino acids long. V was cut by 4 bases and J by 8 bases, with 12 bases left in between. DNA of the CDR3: TGTGCCAGAAGCCCCGCGGGTGACGAAAAACTGTTTTTT. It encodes CARSPAGDEKLFF.

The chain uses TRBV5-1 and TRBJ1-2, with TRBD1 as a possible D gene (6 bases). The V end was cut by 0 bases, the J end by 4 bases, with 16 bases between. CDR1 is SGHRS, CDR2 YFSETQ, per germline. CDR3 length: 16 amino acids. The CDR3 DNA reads TGCGCCAGCAGCTTGGGGACAGAAGAACTCAGCTATGGCTACACCTTC. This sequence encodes CASSLGTEELSYGYTF.

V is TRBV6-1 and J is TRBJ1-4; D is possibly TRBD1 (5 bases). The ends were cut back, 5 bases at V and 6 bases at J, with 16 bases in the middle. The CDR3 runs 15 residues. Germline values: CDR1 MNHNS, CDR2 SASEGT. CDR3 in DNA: TGTGCCAGCAGTATATACAGGAGAGAGGATGAAAAACTGTTTTTT. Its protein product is CASSIYRREDEKLFF.

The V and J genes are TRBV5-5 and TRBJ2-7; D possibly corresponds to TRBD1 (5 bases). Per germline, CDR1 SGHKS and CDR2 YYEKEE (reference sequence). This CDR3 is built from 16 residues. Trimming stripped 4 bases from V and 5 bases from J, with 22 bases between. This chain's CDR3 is CASSGAQGAQVDEQYF. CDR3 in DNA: TGTGCCAGCAGCGGGGCGCAGGGTGCCCAAGTAGACGAGCAGTACTTC.

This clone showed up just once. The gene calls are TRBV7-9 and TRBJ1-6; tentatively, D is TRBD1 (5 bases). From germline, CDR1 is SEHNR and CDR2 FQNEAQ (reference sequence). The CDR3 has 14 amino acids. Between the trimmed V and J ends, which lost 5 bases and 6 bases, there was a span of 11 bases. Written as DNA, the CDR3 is TGTGCCAGCAGCCCCCGACAGCTTAATTCACCCCTCCACTTT. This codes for CASSPRQLNSPLHF.

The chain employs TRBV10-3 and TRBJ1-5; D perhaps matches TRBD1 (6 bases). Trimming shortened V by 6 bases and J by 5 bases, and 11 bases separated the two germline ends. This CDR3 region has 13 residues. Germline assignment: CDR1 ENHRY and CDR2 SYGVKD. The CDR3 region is CAISGQPDQPQHF. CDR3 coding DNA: TGTGCCATCAGCGGACAGCCAGATCAGCCCCAGCATTTT.

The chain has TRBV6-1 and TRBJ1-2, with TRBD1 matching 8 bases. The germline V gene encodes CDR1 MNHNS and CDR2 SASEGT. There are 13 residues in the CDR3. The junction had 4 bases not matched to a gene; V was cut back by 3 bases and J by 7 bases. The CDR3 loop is CASSEDRAGGYTF. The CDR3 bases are TGTGCCAGCAGTGAGGACAGGGCAGGTGGCTACACCTTC.

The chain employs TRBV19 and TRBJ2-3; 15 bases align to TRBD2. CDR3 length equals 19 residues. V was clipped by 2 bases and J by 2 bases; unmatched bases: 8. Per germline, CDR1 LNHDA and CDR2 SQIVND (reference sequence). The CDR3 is CASSISGLAGGMNTDTQYF. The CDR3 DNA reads TGTGCCAGTAGTATATCGGGACTAGCGGGAGGAATGAACACAGATACGCAGTATTTT.

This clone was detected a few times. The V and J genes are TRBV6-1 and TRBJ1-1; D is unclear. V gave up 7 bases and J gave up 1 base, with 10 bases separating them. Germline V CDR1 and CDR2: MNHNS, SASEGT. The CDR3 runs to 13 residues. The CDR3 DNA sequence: TGTGCCAGCACGTGGAGAGAGAACACTGAAGCTTTCTTT. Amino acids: CASTWRENTEAFF.

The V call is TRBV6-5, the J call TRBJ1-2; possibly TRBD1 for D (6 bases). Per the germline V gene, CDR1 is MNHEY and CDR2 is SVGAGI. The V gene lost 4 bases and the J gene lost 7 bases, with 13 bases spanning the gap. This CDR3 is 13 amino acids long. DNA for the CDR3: TGTGCCAGCAGTTTGACGAGGGGGATTGGCTACACCTTC. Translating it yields CASSLTRGIGYTF.

CDR3: CASSLTKTDTQYF. CDR3 bases: TGTGCCAGCAGTTTAACCAAGACAGATACGCAGTATTTT. The chain combines TRBV28 with TRBJ2-3; no firm D call. This CDR3 spans 13 amino acids. Trimming removed 2 bases from V and 3 bases from J, with 6 bases in between. Per the germline V gene, CDR1 is MDHEN and CDR2 is SYDVKM.

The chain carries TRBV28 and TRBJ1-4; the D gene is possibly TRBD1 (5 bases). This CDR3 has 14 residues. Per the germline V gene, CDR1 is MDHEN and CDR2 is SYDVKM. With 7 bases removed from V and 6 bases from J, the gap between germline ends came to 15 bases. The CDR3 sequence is CASTQGGEDEKLFF. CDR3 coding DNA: TGTGCCAGCACGCAGGGAGGGGAGGATGAAAAACTGTTTTTT.

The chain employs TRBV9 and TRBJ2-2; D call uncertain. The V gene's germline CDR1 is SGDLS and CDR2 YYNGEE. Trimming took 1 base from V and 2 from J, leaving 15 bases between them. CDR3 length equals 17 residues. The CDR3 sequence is CASSVTGQVRNTGELFF. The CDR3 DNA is TGTGCCAGCAGCGTAACGGGTCAGGTCCGAAACACCGGGGAGCTGTTTTTT.